These 22 T cell receptor beta chains came from one sample sequenced in a study of cytomegalovirus exposure and HLA in healthy donors. PCR employed 60 Vbeta and 13 Jbeta primers. Clones were sequenced by immunoSEQ multiplex PCR, and TCRdb holds only the in-frame ones, with some missing. This table holds approximately 190,000 clones, about 79% found once. Sequenced material: PBMCs. These receptors all stem from a boy aged 2 to 10 in good health and CMV-seronegative.

The chain couples TRBV11-2 to TRBJ2-7; D call uncertain. The CDR3 is 11 residues long. Germline V gives CDR1 SGHAT, CDR2 FQNNGV. The V end lost 5 bases, the J end lost 4 bases, and 6 bases lay between the germline ends. The CDR3 region is CASSPLYEQYF. CDR3 coding DNA: TGTGCCAGCAGCCCCTTGTACGAGCAGTACTTC.

This rearrangement joins TRBV7-2 to TRBJ2-5, with D possibly TRBD2 on 5 matching bases. Trimming took off 5 bases at V and 4 bases at J, with 14 bases between the two ends. CDR3 length: 14 residues. CDR1 and CDR2 (germline): SGHTA, FQGNSA. CDR3: CASSPSGPPETQYF. For the CDR3, the DNA is TGTGCCAGCAGCCCAAGCGGACCCCCAGAGACCCAGTACTTC.

This clone has just a few counts. The chain joins TRBV5-1 to TRBJ2-6; D remains unclear. The CDR3 contains 14 residues. The germline V gene encodes CDR1 SGHRS and CDR2 YFSETQ. The V and J ends lost 4 bases and 1 base respectively, with 6 bases between them. CDR3 sequence reads: CASSPGSGANVLTF. The CDR3 region has the DNA TGCGCCAGCAGCCCGGGTTCTGGGGCCAACGTCCTGACTTTC. Supplemented by reference TRBV5-1 and TRBJ2-6, the full variable domain reads KAGVTQTPRYLIKTRGQQVTLSCSPISGHRSVSWYQQTPGQGLQFLFEYFSETQRNKGNFPGRFSGRQFSNSRSEMNVSTLELGDSALYLCASSPGSGANVLTFGAGSRLTVL.

V gene TRBV18 combines with J gene TRBJ2-5; 9 positions match TRBD1. The V gene end was trimmed by 3 bases and the J gene end by 7 bases; junction bases not matched to a gene: 6. The CDR3 consists of 14 residues. CDR1 KGHSH and CDR2 LQKENI come from the germline V gene. The CDR3 DNA reads as TGTGCCAGCTCACCGGGACAGGGATTTTTGACCCAGTACTTC. It yields the protein CASSPGQGFLTQYF.

This chain links TRBV5-1 with TRBJ2-1; D gene ambiguous. Germline V gene sequence: CDR1 SGHRS, CDR2 YFSETQ. Trimming removed 0 bases at V and 7 bases at J, with 14 bases between. There are 15 residues in the CDR3. CDR3 protein: CASSLVRDGPNEQFF. The CDR3 DNA sequence: TGCGCCAGCAGCTTGGTCCGCGATGGTCCGAATGAGCAGTTCTTC. The full variable domain, in which reference TRBV5-1 and TRBJ2-1 provide the parts outside the CDR3, is KAGVTQTPRYLIKTRGQQVTLSCSPISGHRSVSWYQQTPGQGLQFLFEYFSETQRNKGNFPGRFSGRQFSNSRSEMNVSTLELGDSALYLCASSLVRDGPNEQFFGPGTRLTVL.

This clone has only a few counts. The CDR3 coding sequence is TGTGCCAGCAGCGAACCGGGACAGGCCCACGGCGGGCCCCAAGAGACCCAGTACTTC. Its translation: CASSEPGQAHGGPQETQYF. The rearrangement links TRBV21-1 to TRBJ2-5; the D call in the table, TRBD1, was not verified against the DNA. TRBV21-1 is a pseudogene. The CDR3 length is 19 residues.

The V call is TRBV6-5, the J call TRBJ1-2; 8 bases line up with TRBD1. CDR3 length: 15 amino acids. Germline V gene data show CDR1 as MNHEY and CDR2 as SVGAGI. The trim removed 0 bases at V and 3 bases at J, leaving 3 bases unmatched. The CDR3 region is CASSYSGTGHYGYTF. CDR3 coding DNA: TGTGCCAGCAGTTACTCGGGGACAGGTCACTATGGCTACACCTTC.

This clone has a handful of counts. CDR3 nucleotide sequence: TGTGCCAGCAGCGCCGCCTTGACAGAGTTTAATGAAAAACTGTTTTTT. This codes for CASSAALTEFNEKLFF. The chain carries TRBV5-6 and TRBJ1-4, with a tentative D call TRBD1 (5 bases). From germline, CDR1 is SGHDT and CDR2 YYEEEE. The CDR3 covers 16 residues. With 4 bases removed from V and 4 bases from J, the gap between germline ends came to 17 bases.

This clone occurred once. This chain uses TRBV13 with TRBJ2-1; 10 bases match TRBD1. The CDR3 contains 16 residues. V lost 4 bases and J lost 7; bases outside the gene matches: 10. Germline V gives CDR1 PRHDT, CDR2 FYEKMQ (reference sequence). The DNA for the CDR3 is TGTGCCAGCAGCTACCGGGACAGGGGCTTGGGGAATGAGCAGTTCTTC. The encoded protein is CASSYRDRGLGNEQFF.

This chain joins TRBV7-2 and TRBJ1-2; 11 bases fit TRBD1. Germline assignment: CDR1 SGHTA and CDR2 FQGNSA. The CDR3 is 18 amino acids. V shed 5 bases, J shed 3 bases, and the junction held 14 bases outside the gene matches. The CDR3 reads CASSRSGTGGFLDYGYTF. The DNA for the CDR3 is TGTGCCAGCAGCCGTTCCGGGACAGGGGGTTTTCTCGACTATGGCTACACCTTC. The full variable domain, its missing parts supplied by reference TRBV7-2 and TRBJ1-2, is GAGVSQSPSNKVTEKGKDVELRCDPISGHTALYWYRQSLGQGLEFLIYFQGNSAPDKSGLPSDRFSAERTGGSVSTLTIQRTQQEDSAVYLCASSRSGTGGFLDYGYTFGSGTRLTVV.

This clone has only one observation. The sample carries other DNA sequences with the same CDR3. CDR3: CASSPSSTDTQYF. The DNA for the CDR3 is TGTGCCAGCTCACCTTCCTCCACAGATACGCAGTATTTT. This chain uses TRBV18 with TRBJ2-3; D gene unclear. V shed 3 bases and J shed 2 bases, with 6 bases lying between them. CDR3 length: 13 residues. Germline V lookup: CDR1 KGHSH, CDR2 LQKENI.

The chain joins TRBV7-2 to TRBJ1-1; D may be TRBD1 (5 bases). Trimming removed 6 bases at V and 0 bases at J, with 17 bases between. Per the germline V gene, CDR1 is SGHTA and CDR2 is FQGNSA. The CDR3 spans 16 residues. The CDR3: CASRTDHRVLNTEAFF. The CDR3 DNA sequence: TGTGCCAGCAGGACAGACCACCGCGTCCTGAACACTGAAGCTTTCTTT.

In its sample, this clone was seen a few times. The rearrangement uses TRBV4-3 and TRBJ1-2; the D is unclear. The CDR3 has 13 residues. V lost 0 bases and J lost 8, with 10 bases in between. Germline V CDR1 and CDR2: LGHNA, YSLEER. CDR3 region: CASSQDQGSGYTF. The CDR3 coding sequence is TGCGCCAGCAGCCAAGATCAAGGGAGCGGCTACACCTTC.

This sequence joins TRBV15 and TRBJ2-1; a possible D gene is TRBD2 (6 bases). The CDR3 is 17 residues long. The V end lost 3 bases, the J end lost 2 bases, and 17 bases lay between the germline ends. CDR1 and CDR2 from the germline V gene are LNHNV and YYDKDF (reference sequence). CDR3 in amino acids: CATSSAMAGRAYNEQFF. DNA for the CDR3: TGTGCCACCAGCAGCGCCATGGCCGGGAGAGCCTACAATGAGCAGTTCTTC.

CDR3 nucleotide sequence: TGTGCCAGCAGCTTAGGGGGCAGGGGGGTAGCTTTCTTT. Its protein product is CASSLGGRGVAFF. J is TRBJ1-1 and V is TRBV7-2; 7 bases are shared with TRBD1. Germline V gene lookup returns CDR1 SGHTA and CDR2 FQGNSA. This CDR3 has 13 residues. The V and J ends lost 1 base and 10 bases, in that order; junction bases with no gene match: 6.

This clone showed up just once. Here the CDR3 DNA reads TGTGCCACCAACTCTGGGGCCAACGTCCTGACTTTC. This codes for CATNSGANVLTF. V and J are TRBV10-3 and TRBJ2-6; D unclear. The germline gives CDR1 ENHRY, CDR2 SYGVKD. The CDR3 contains 12 residues. V was trimmed by 10 bases and J by 0 bases, leaving 4 bases between them.

DNA of the CDR3: TGTGCCAGCAGCTTGGGTGCGGTCACGGAGACCCAGTACTTC. This translates into CASSLGAVTETQYF. The chain joins TRBV7-9 to TRBJ2-5; D uncertain. The CDR3 sequence is 14 residues long. Trimming took 3 bases from V and 5 from J, leaving 13 bases between them. Germline lookup yields CDR1 SEHNR and CDR2 FQNEAQ (reference sequence).

This clone was observed a single time. The rearrangement links TRBV15 to TRBJ1-1; D call uncertain. V lost 2 bases and J 6 bases, leaving 16 bases between the germline ends. The CDR3 has 15 amino acids. Germline CDR1 LNHNV, CDR2 YYDKDF (reference sequence). CDR3 residues: CATSRRRGLPAEAFF. CDR3 DNA: TGTGCCACCAGCAGAAGGAGAGGTCTCCCGGCTGAAGCTTTCTTT.

The rearrangement links TRBV2 to TRBJ1-5, with a tentative D call TRBD1 (5 bases). The CDR3 loop spans 13 amino acids. Germline assignment: CDR1 SNHLY and CDR2 FYNNEI. Trimming cost V 8 bases and J 2 bases, with 10 bases left between them. In DNA form, the CDR3 reads TGTGCCAGCGGGGGGGAGGGCAATCAGCCCCAGCATTTT. Its translation: CASGGEGNQPQHF.

The chain combines TRBV29-1 with TRBJ2-7; D possibly corresponds to TRBD1 (6 bases). Trimming shortened V by 6 bases and J by 4 bases, and 13 bases separated the two germline ends. The germline gives CDR1 SQVTM, CDR2 ANQGSEA. The CDR3 totals 12 residues. CDR3 coding DNA: TGCAGCGTCCGCACAGGGTGGTACGAGCAGTACTTC. Translating it yields CSVRTGWYEQYF.

This clone has a handful of counts. The V call is TRBV5-4, the J call TRBJ1-1, with 7 bases identical to TRBD1. The junction had 6 bases not matched to a gene; V was cut back by 4 bases and J by 0 bases. Germline V gene data show CDR1 as SGHNT and CDR2 as YYREEE (reference sequence). The CDR3 spans 15 residues. This CDR3 is CASSPQGQLNTEAFF. In DNA form, the CDR3 reads TGTGCCAGCAGCCCCCAGGGACAGTTGAACACTGAAGCTTTCTTT.

For this clone: The sample carries other DNA sequences with the same CDR3. The rearrangement joins TRBV15 to TRBJ1-2, with D hard to call. Trimming left V 0 bases short and J 2 bases short, with 7 bases between. This CDR3 is built from 14 residues. CDR1 LNHNV and CDR2 YYDKDF come from the germline V gene (reference sequence). CDR3 loop: CATSRDPGNYGYTF. The CDR3 nucleotides are TGTGCCACCAGCAGAGATCCCGGGAACTATGGCTACACCTTC.